This T cell receptor beta chain appears in the sequencing data of a study of human T cells and chemical hapten exposure. This clonotype was picked up a small number of times. Its antigen is not identified. Study conclusions and caveats: Compared with pre-sensitization or healthy control sets, expanded TCRs clustered more.

Germline V gene lookup returns CDR1 MNHNS and CDR2 SASEGT. Trimming stripped 8 bases from V and 0 bases from J, with 13 bases between. CDR3 length equals 14 residues. Specified time point: pre-sensitization, week 0. Treatment meaning: therapeutic diphenylcyclopropenone sensitization with weekly scalp DPC. Venepuncture was done earlier than the placement of each patch test. Within the library, unique molecular identifiers were attached to each individual cDNA molecule. How the authors handled the data: With a range of about 23,224 to 750,000, the median per sample was around 97,000 TCRs. TCRdb redid the calling of the RACE reads with MiXCR, one entry per CDR3 protein. The V and J calls, along with clone size, are taken from TCRdb and not from the paper's own processing. The sample includes 65,000 to 70,000 distinct CDR3 sequences, about a tenth of them seen just once.

This specimen consisted of whole blood, obtained in connection with sensitization to the hapten diphenylcyclopropenone (DPC). V gene TRBV6-1 combines with J gene TRBJ1-2, with unresolved D. This TCR came from a woman in her 50s with alopecia areata. Some clones in this sample may be carry-over from other donors' samples. DNA for the CDR3: TGTGCCAGCGAATTGAACGTAGCTAACTATGGCTACACCTTC. Translated: CASELNVANYGYTF.